This T cell receptor (beta chain) is drawn from a study of blood T cells in healthy people across ages. Study-wide results and limits: Age brought a roughly linear fall in TCR beta diversity measured per million T cells. Bulk PBMC profiling left naive and antigen-experienced comparisons inconclusive.

This clonotype was counted only a few times. Its specificity is not known. A second PCR, run for about 7 to 11 cycles, used a sample-barcoded 5' primer plus a J-beta primer mix. TCRdb passed the 5' RACE reads through MiXCR, listing each CDR3 protein once. The repertoire includes about 1.8 million distinct CDR3 sequences, around half of them detected once, and around 2.1% sits in the top ten. CDR3 length: 12 residues. Trimming took off 6 bases at V and 6 bases at J, with 9 bases between the two ends. Each donor had ten milliliters of peripheral blood drawn. Sequenced sample: blood. J is TRBJ2-1 and V is TRBV12-3 or TRBV12-4; no reliable D call. This TCR was sampled from a woman in her 40s in good health. DNA for the CDR3: TGTGCCAGCAGCTGGACGGCCAATGAGCAGTTCTTC. Amino acids: CASSWTANEQFF.